This T cell receptor beta chain was sequenced in a study of shared clonotypes between healthy human individuals. Naive CD8 cells lacked CD45RO, underwent positive selection for CCR7 and left out terminally differentiated effector memory CD45RA+ cells. V gave up 3 bases and J gave up 6 bases, with 21 bases separating them. This CDR3 is built from 17 residues. Germline CDR1 is LGHNA and CDR2 is YSLEER. Produced via immunoSEQ multiplex PCR; TCRdb's table is partial and in-frame only. The sample has about 1,900,000 clones, about 95% seen once. The chain carries TRBV4-3 and TRBJ2-1; D is possibly TRBD1 (6 bases). Material for sequencing was naive CD8+ T cells sorted from blood. This clonotype was obtained from a man younger than 35 in good health. CDR3 sequence (DNA): TGCGCCAGCAGCCAGTCAAAAAAGGGGGACGGTTCCAATGAGCAGTTCTTC. This codes for CASSQSKKGDGSNEQFF.